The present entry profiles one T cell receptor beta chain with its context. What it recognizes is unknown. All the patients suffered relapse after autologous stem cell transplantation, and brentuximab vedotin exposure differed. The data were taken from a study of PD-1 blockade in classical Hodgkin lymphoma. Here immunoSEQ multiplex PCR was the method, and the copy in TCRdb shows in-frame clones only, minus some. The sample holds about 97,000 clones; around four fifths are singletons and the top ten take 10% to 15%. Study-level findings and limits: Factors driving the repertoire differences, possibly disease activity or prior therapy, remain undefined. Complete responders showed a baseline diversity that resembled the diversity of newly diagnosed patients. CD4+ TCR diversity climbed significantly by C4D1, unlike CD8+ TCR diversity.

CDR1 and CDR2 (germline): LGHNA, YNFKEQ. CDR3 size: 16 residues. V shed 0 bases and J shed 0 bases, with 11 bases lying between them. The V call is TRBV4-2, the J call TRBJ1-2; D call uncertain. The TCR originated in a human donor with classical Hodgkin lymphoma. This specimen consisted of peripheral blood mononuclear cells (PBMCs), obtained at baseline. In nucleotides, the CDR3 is TGTGCCAGCAGCCAAGATCGGCAGTCCTCTAACTATGGCTACACCTTC. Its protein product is CASSQDRQSSNYGYTF.